This TCR beta chain was recovered during a study of vaccination and CD4 T cells after COVID-19. Looking at the study overall: The study collected post-vaccine samples a median around 76 days after dose two, with a range of 14 to 241. Cells were stimulated with overlapping spike peptides from SARS-CoV-2, HCoV-NL63, HCoV-OC43 and HCoV-229E.

Researchers used the Oncomine TCR Beta short-read assay to sequence DNA from cultured CD4+ T cells. Cultures of CD4+ T cells served as the source for extracting genomic DNA. TCRdb recomputed calls from the PCR reads with MiXCR, one row per CDR3 protein. This table has about 28,000 distinct CDR3 sequences, 62% appearing once. The sample holds one count of this clonotype. The antigen remains unidentified. The CDR3 has 14 residues. The germline CDR1 and CDR2 sequences are SGHRS and YFSETQ. Trimming removed 7 bases from V and 2 bases from J, with 14 bases in between. Treatment indicated: roughly ten-day PBMC culture with coronavirus spike peptide pools or control peptides (ViraFEST assay). A half-volume replacement of the medium with fresh IL-2 medium was performed on days 3 and 7.

This chain joins TRBV5-1 and TRBJ2-3; the D gene is possibly TRBD2 (5 bases). This receptor was taken from a human donor who received a COVID-19 vaccine. Here the sequenced sample was CD4+ T cells from blood, cultured in vitro, taken after SARS-CoV-2 vaccination. The CDR3 sequence is CASGGVGSTDTQYF. DNA for the CDR3: TGCGCCAGCGGAGGCGTTGGTTCCACAGATACGCAGTATTTT.